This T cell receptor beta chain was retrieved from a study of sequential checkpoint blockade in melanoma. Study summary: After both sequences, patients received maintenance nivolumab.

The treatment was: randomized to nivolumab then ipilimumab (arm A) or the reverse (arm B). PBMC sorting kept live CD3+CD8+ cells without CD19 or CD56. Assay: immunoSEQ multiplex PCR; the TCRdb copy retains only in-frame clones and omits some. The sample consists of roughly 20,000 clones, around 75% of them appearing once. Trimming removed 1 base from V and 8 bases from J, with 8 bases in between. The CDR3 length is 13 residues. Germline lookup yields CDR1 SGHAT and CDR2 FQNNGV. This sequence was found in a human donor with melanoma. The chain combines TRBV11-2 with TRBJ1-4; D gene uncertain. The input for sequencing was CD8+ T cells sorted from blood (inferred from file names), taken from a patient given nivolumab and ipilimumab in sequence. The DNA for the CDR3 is TGTGCCAGCAGCTTAGGCCCAGTCGAAAAACTGTTTTTT. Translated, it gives CASSLGPVEKLFF.